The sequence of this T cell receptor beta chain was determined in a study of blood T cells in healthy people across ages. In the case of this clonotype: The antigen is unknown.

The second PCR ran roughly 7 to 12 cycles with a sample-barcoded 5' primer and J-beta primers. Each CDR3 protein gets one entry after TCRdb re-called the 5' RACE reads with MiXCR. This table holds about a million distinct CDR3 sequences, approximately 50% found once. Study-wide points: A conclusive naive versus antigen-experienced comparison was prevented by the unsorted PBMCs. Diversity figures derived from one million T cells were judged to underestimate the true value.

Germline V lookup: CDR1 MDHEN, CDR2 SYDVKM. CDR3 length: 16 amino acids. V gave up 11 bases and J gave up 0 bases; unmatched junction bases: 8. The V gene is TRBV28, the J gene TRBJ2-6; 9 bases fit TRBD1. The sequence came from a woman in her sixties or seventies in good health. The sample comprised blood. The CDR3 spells CAEQGASLSGANVLTF. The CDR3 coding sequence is TGTGCCGAACAGGGGGCGTCTCTCTCTGGGGCCAACGTCCTGACTTTC.